This T cell receptor (beta chain) is from a study of cytomegalovirus exposure and HLA in healthy donors. Broader study findings: The authors listed 150 or so TCR beta chains as cytomegalovirus-associated.

The V end was cut by 6 bases, the J end by 3 bases, with 14 bases between. Germline assignment: CDR1 GTSNPN and CDR2 SVGIG (reference sequence). This CDR3 is built from 13 residues. Method: immunoSEQ multiplex PCR; TCRdb's copy keeps in-frame clones and lacks some. The data hold roughly 140,000 clones, with about 91% observed a single time. In its sample, this clone was seen once. Its specificity is unknown. Sample: PBMCs. This sequence joins TRBV30 and TRBJ1-1; perhaps TRBD1 as D (5 bases). The receptor was derived from a woman under 30 in good health and CMV-seropositive. The CDR3 DNA is TGTGCCTGCCAACTCAGGGTATACACTGAAGCTTTCTTT. Amino acids: CACQLRVYTEAFF.